Following are 22 T cell receptor beta chains from one sample sequenced in a study of cytomegalovirus exposure and HLA in healthy donors. PCR was performed using 60 Vbeta and 13 Jbeta primers. Measured with immunoSEQ multiplex PCR; TCRdb has only the in-frame clones, and not every one. The table shows about 170,000 clones, with 73% occurring only once. The sample consisted of PBMCs. Source of these receptors: a woman in her late teens or twenties in good health and CMV-seropositive.

The chain carries TRBV27 and TRBJ2-7; D gene unclear. The germline CDR1 and CDR2 sequences are MNHEY and SMNVEV (reference sequence). CDR3 size: 13 residues. Trimming took off 2 bases at V and 0 bases at J, with 5 bases between the two ends. In nucleotides, the CDR3 is TGTGCCAGCAGTTTAAGAGCCTCCTACGAGCAGTACTTC. It yields the protein CASSLRASYEQYF.

The rearrangement joins TRBV6-5 to TRBJ1-5; TRBD1 matches at 7 bases. Per germline, CDR1 MNHEY and CDR2 SVGAGI. This CDR3 contains 13 residues. V shed 6 bases, J shed 6 bases, and the junction held 5 bases outside the gene matches. CDR3 DNA sequence: TGTGCCAGCAGCTCGACAGGGCTTCAGCCCCAGCATTTT. This encodes CASSSTGLQPQHF.

In DNA, the CDR3 is TGTGCCAGCAGCGCCGGGACTAGCTTTAGCACAGATACGCAGTATTTT. Protein sequence: CASSAGTSFSTDTQYF. The rearrangement joins TRBV9 to TRBJ2-3; 9 nucleotides agree with TRBD2. Germline V gives CDR1 SGDLS, CDR2 YYNGEE. The V and J ends lost 3 bases and 0 bases, in that order; junction bases with no gene match: 5. CDR3 length: 16 residues.

V is TRBV4-3 and J is TRBJ1-4; the match to TRBD1 covers 9 bases. The V and J ends lost 4 bases and 7 bases, in that order; junction bases with no gene match: 13. The CDR3 runs 17 residues. Germline assignment: CDR1 LGHNA and CDR2 YSLEER. This CDR3 is CASSPGTGRVLGEKLFF. The CDR3 DNA sequence: TGCGCCAGCAGCCCCGGGACAGGGAGAGTCTTGGGTGAAAAACTGTTTTTT.

This chain joins TRBV5-1 and TRBJ2-3, with TRBD1 matching over 9 bases. Germline CDR1 SGHRS, CDR2 YFSETQ. This CDR3 spans 15 amino acids. The V segment lost 6 bases and the J segment 4 bases; nucleotides outside the gene matches: 9. CDR3 region: CASKPGQGFADTQYF. In DNA form, the CDR3 reads TGCGCCAGCAAACCCGGACAGGGGTTTGCAGATACGCAGTATTTT.

A single count supports this clone. The chain employs TRBV19 and TRBJ1-2, with 7 bases aligning to TRBD1. Germline V gene lookup returns CDR1 LNHDA and CDR2 SQIVND (reference sequence). The CDR3 has 15 amino acids. V shed 3 bases, J shed 6 bases, and the junction held 10 bases outside the gene matches. The CDR3 DNA reads TGTGCCAGTAGTATTAGAGCGAGGGGGCATGATGGCTACACCTTC. Amino acid sequence: CASSIRARGHDGYTF.

The genes are TRBV2 and TRBJ2-7, with TRBD2 identical over 12 bases. The germline V gene has CDR1 SNHLY and CDR2 FYNNEI. This CDR3 is 14 amino acids long. J was trimmed by 4 bases and V by 11 bases; bases with no gene match: 9. The CDR3 loop reads CAGKLAGGAYEQYF. CDR3 sequence (DNA): TGTGCCGGAAAACTAGCGGGGGGCGCATACGAGCAGTACTTC. Combining the CDR3 with reference TRBV2 and TRBJ2-7 gives the whole variable domain EPEVTQTPSHQVTQMGQEVILRCVPISNHLYFYWYRQILGQKVEFLVSFYNNEISEKSEIFDDQFSVERPDGSNFTLKIRSTKLEDSAMYFCAGKLAGGAYEQYFGPGTRLTVT.

The chain uses TRBV9 and TRBJ1-2; 9 nucleotides line up with TRBD1. The CDR3 has 16 amino acids. V shed 3 bases and J 0 bases; nucleotides not matched to a gene: 6. Germline V lookup: CDR1 SGDLS, CDR2 YYNGEE. CDR3 region: CASSGERQGANYGYTF. The CDR3 DNA sequence: TGTGCCAGCAGCGGAGAAAGACAGGGGGCTAACTATGGCTACACCTTC.

Concerning this clone: A read error may produce the germline difference seen at one junction end. The J gene is TRBJ1-1, the V gene TRBV7-9; D unclear. Germline loops: CDR1 SEHNR, CDR2 FQNEAQ (reference sequence). The CDR3 has 12 amino acids. The CDR3 reads CSSSDSPTEAFF. DNA of the CDR3: TGTTCCAGCAGCGACTCCCCCACTGAAGCTTTCTTT.

This CDR3 is CASSLEYGAEAFF. The CDR3 nucleotides are TGTGCCAGCAGCTTAGAATACGGGGCTGAAGCTTTCTTT. V and J are TRBV7-2 and TRBJ1-1; D not resolved. In germline, CDR1 is SGHTA, CDR2 FQGNSA. CDR3 length equals 13 residues. Trimming took 1 base from V and 6 from J, leaving 9 bases between them.

A single count supports this clone. J is TRBJ1-4 and V is TRBV15; D ambiguous. The CDR3 runs to 12 residues. V was shortened by 1 base and J by 8 bases, with 5 bases between the two germline ends. Germline values: CDR1 LNHNV, CDR2 YYDKDF (reference sequence). CDR3 in amino acids: CATSRGLEKLFF. The CDR3 coding sequence is TGTGCCACCAGCAGAGGGCTCGAAAAACTGTTTTTT.

In this sample, this clone turned up a few times. The V gene is TRBV6-4, the J gene TRBJ2-1; the D gene is possibly TRBD2 (5 bases). CDR1 MRHNA and CDR2 SNTAGT come from the germline V gene. This CDR3 has 11 residues. V dropped 6 bases and J dropped 13 bases, with 13 bases sitting between them. CDR3 sequence reads: CASSAGVCQFF. The CDR3 DNA reads as TGTGCCAGCAGCGCCGGGGTATGTCAGTTCTTC.

This clone was detected a few times. This chain connects TRBV5-8 to TRBJ1-4, with D possibly being TRBD1 (6 bases). This CDR3 is built from 16 residues. Germline CDR1 is SGHTS and CDR2 is YDEGEE. Trimming shortened V by 2 bases and J by 0 bases, and 11 bases separated the two germline ends. For the CDR3, the DNA is TGTGCCAGCAGCTTCCAGGGGATGTCAACTAATGAAAAACTGTTTTTT. This codes for CASSFQGMSTNEKLFF. The full variable domain, its missing parts supplied by reference TRBV5-8 and TRBJ1-4, is EAGVTQSPTHLIKTRGQQATLRCSPISGHTSVYWYQQALGLGLQFLLWYDEGEERNRGNFPPRFSGRQFPNYSSELNVNALELEDSALYLCASSFQGMSTNEKLFFGSGTQLSVL.

The chain employs TRBV19 and TRBJ1-4; no reliable D call. This CDR3 region has 13 residues. The germline V and J ends were trimmed by 4 bases and 0 bases, with 3 bases remaining between them. The germline V gene encodes CDR1 LNHDA and CDR2 SQIVND (reference sequence). CDR3 loop: CASSTATNEKLFF. The DNA of the CDR3 is TGTGCCAGTAGTACCGCAACTAATGAAAAACTGTTTTTT.

CDR3 amino acids: CASSLAEGNNAFF. As DNA, the CDR3 is TGTGCCAGCAGCTTAGCGGAGGGGAATAACGCTTTCTTT. The chain is built from TRBV7-2 and TRBJ1-1; a possible D gene is TRBD1 (5 bases). CDR3 size: 13 residues. CDR1 SGHTA and CDR2 FQGNSA come from the germline V gene. V gave up 0 bases and J gave up 11 bases, with 13 bases separating them. Supplemented by reference TRBV7-2 and TRBJ1-1, the full variable domain reads GAGVSQSPSNKVTEKGKDVELRCDPISGHTALYWYRQSLGQGLEFLIYFQGNSAPDKSGLPSDRFSAERTGGSVSTLTIQRTQQEDSAVYLCASSLAEGNNAFFGQGTRLTVV.

The CDR3 reads CASSLGKRGYNEQFF. CDR3 in DNA: TGTGCCAGCAGCTTAGGTAAACGCGGATACAATGAGCAGTTCTTC. The J gene is TRBJ2-1, the V gene TRBV11-2, with no clear D. Deletions cut 1 base from V and 4 bases from J, with 11 bases between. Germline CDR1 and CDR2: SGHAT and FQNNGV. This CDR3 contains 15 residues.

The V and J genes are TRBV5-1 and TRBJ2-5, with D possibly TRBD2 on 5 matching bases. V lost 4 bases, J lost 6 bases, and 13 bases lay in between. Germline CDR1 SGHRS, CDR2 YFSETQ. The CDR3 length is 13 residues. The CDR3 DNA reads as TGCGCCAGCAGCCAAACAGCGGACCAGACCCAGTACTTC. This encodes CASSQTADQTQYF.

This chain connects TRBV5-8 to TRBJ1-1, with 8 bases fitting TRBD1. V dropped 0 bases and J dropped 1; count of bases not matched to a gene: 11. Germline V lookup: CDR1 SGHTS, CDR2 YDEGEE. The CDR3 runs to 18 residues. The CDR3 spells CASSLDIGQGRRNTEAFF. DNA of the CDR3: TGTGCCAGCAGCTTGGATATTGGACAGGGTAGGAGGAACACTGAAGCTTTCTTT.

The gene calls are TRBV6-1 and TRBJ1-5; 7 bases match TRBD1. The V segment lost 6 bases and the J segment 5 bases; nucleotides outside the gene matches: 10. This CDR3 contains 15 residues. Germline V lookup: CDR1 MNHNS, CDR2 SASEGT. The CDR3, as DNA: TGTGCCAGCAGGTCCCGGGACAGCAATGATCAGCCCCAGCATTTT. Translation gives CASRSRDSNDQPQHF.

The chain is built from TRBV30 and TRBJ1-5; no clear D. This CDR3 has 13 residues. In germline, CDR1 is GTSNPN, CDR2 SVGIG (reference sequence). The V end was cut by 2 bases, the J end by 3 bases, with 8 bases between. The CDR3 nucleotides are TGTGCCTGGAGTTTAGCAGACAATCAGCCCCAGCATTTT. Amino acid sequence: CAWSLADNQPQHF.

The chain combines TRBV19 with TRBJ1-1; unclear D gene. Germline V gives CDR1 LNHDA, CDR2 SQIVND (reference sequence). The CDR3 has 13 amino acids. V lost 7 bases to trimming and J lost 1 base, with 10 bases between them. The chain's CDR3 is CASTLTWNTEAFF. CDR3 coding DNA: TGTGCCAGTACCCTTACATGGAACACTGAAGCTTTCTTT.

V gene TRBV4-1 combines with J gene TRBJ2-7; 10 bases are a match to TRBD2. J was trimmed by 2 bases and V by 3 bases; bases with no gene match: 7. Germline CDR1 reads MGHRA; CDR2 reads YSYEKL. This CDR3 contains 16 residues. CDR3 amino acids: CASSHSLAGGPYEQYF. CDR3 sequence (DNA): TGCGCCAGCAGCCATTCTTTAGCGGGAGGTCCCTACGAGCAGTACTTC.